Listed here is a single T cell receptor (beta chain). V gave up 1 base and J gave up 1 base, with 7 bases separating them. Germline assignment: CDR1 SGHVS and CDR2 FNYEAQ. The CDR3 is 14 residues long. Unique molecular identifiers tagged the TCRbeta library. Each CDR3 protein is one row after TCRdb ran MiXCR on the PCR reads. Seen here are about 230,000 distinct CDR3 sequences, around 12% observed once, and the top ten hold around 2.8%. These data belong to a study of T-cell reconstitution after alpha-beta-depleted transplantation in children. The receptor's source is a human donor who donated a stem cell graft to a child with acute lymphoblastic leukemia. Sequencing used PBMCs from the stem cell graft donor, obtained from the stem cell graft. The rearrangement links TRBV7-6 to TRBJ1-1; D not resolved. CDR3 DNA sequence: TGTGCCAGCAGCTTAGTTGGGGAGAACACTGAAGCTTTCTTT. Encoded protein: CASSLVGENTEAFF.